The entry that follows covers one T cell receptor (beta chain) sequence. Its antigen remains unidentified. Assay: immunoSEQ multiplex PCR; the TCRdb copy retains only in-frame clones and omits some. Of approximately 84,000 clones listed, 90% to 95% were seen once; the top ten hold approximately 2.4%. The sample originates from a study of OX40 agonist ivuxolimab in advanced cancers. Broader study findings: The study found among the lowest clonal expansion in partial responders at 0.1-3.0 mg/kg.

V was shortened by 6 bases and J by 8 bases, with 16 bases between the two germline ends. The length of the CDR3 is 14 residues. Per the germline V gene, CDR1 is MNHEY and CDR2 is SVGAGI. The receptor was isolated from an adult with an advanced solid tumor such as melanoma, head and neck, liver or kidney cancer. V usage is TRBV6-5 and J usage is TRBJ1-4; tentatively, D is TRBD1 (5 bases). Specimen: CD4+ or CD8+ T cells sorted from blood, collected in a trial of the OX40 agonist ivuxolimab. The CDR3: CASRGPRVWEKLFF. In nucleotides, the CDR3 is TGTGCCAGCAGGGGACCGAGGGTTTGGGAAAAACTGTTTTTT.